Below are 22 T cell receptor beta chains sequenced from a single sample in a study of T-cell memory formation after mild COVID-19. TCRdb re-derived calls from the 5' RACE reads in MiXCR, one entry per CDR3 protein. The sample records about 270,000 distinct CDR3 sequences, approximately 16% being singletons. The sample was PBMCs or a T cell subset sorted from them (not recorded which). These receptor sequences come from a man aged 18-30 years who had mild COVID-19 (a few samples of this study predate the infection). Cell type and time point are not known.

The chain employs TRBV6-5 and TRBJ2-1; the D gene is possibly TRBD1 (6 bases). Germline assignment: CDR1 MNHEY and CDR2 SVGAGI. This CDR3 is built from 14 residues. Deletions cut 7 bases from V and 2 bases from J, with 12 bases between. The CDR3 DNA follows: TGTGCCAGCATGCCAGGACAGCCCTACAATGAGCAGTTCTTC. This translates into CASMPGQPYNEQFF.

This clonotype came up a few times. The chain has TRBV10-3 and TRBJ1-2; D gene unclear. V was clipped by 6 bases and J by 8 bases, with 13 bases between them. The germline V gene has CDR1 ENHRY and CDR2 SYGVKD. The CDR3 covers 12 residues. The CDR3, as DNA: TGTGCCATCAGATTACCGGGCCTGGGCTACACCTTC. Its protein is CAIRLPGLGYTF.

This clonotype was counted a few times. The chain recombines TRBV5-1 with TRBJ2-5, with TRBD1 matching over 7 bases. Per germline, CDR1 SGHRS and CDR2 YFSETQ. Trimming cost V 4 bases and J 2 bases; bases outside gene matches: 8. The CDR3 is 15 amino acids. Written as DNA, the CDR3 is TGCGCCAGCAGCGCCTGGCCGGGACAGCAAGAGACCCAGTACTTC. It specifies CASSAWPGQQETQYF.

This chain uses TRBV7-9 with TRBJ2-5; 9 bases map to TRBD1. CDR1 is SEHNR, CDR2 FQNEAQ, per germline (reference sequence). V was clipped by 8 bases and J by 5 bases; unmatched bases: 9. CDR3 length equals 14 residues. CDR3 in amino acids: CASLSPGTGETQYF. The CDR3 nucleotides read TGTGCCAGCCTTTCCCCCGGGACAGGGGAGACCCAGTACTTC.

This clonotype was counted only a few times. This chain links TRBV18 with TRBJ2-5; D is undetermined. Trimming took 0 bases from V and 7 from J, leaving 12 bases between them. CDR3 length equals 14 residues. CDR1 is KGHSH, CDR2 LQKENI, per germline. CDR3 region: CASSPPVELGTQYF. The CDR3 DNA reads TGTGCCAGCTCACCACCGGTAGAGTTGGGGACCCAGTACTTC.

The J gene is TRBJ2-7, the V gene TRBV10-3, with TRBD1 matching 9 bases. V lost 10 bases, J lost 3 bases, and 10 bases stayed unmatched. The CDR3 loop spans 14 amino acids. Germline V gene data show CDR1 as ENHRY and CDR2 as SYGVKD. The DNA of the CDR3 is TGTGCCACGTATCCGGGACAGGGAAACTACGAGCAGTACTTC. Its protein is CATYPGQGNYEQYF.

This clonotype was recorded a few times. The chain uses TRBV6-5 and TRBJ1-6; D not resolved. This CDR3 spans 14 amino acids. V lost 4 bases and J lost 6, with 10 bases in between. CDR1 and CDR2 from the germline V gene are MNHEY and SVGAGI. CDR3 DNA sequence: TGTGCCAGCAGTTCTCGACGGGTTAATTCACCCCTCCACTTT. Translation gives CASSSRRVNSPLHF.

The chain is built from TRBV25-1 and TRBJ2-7, with 7 nucleotides matching TRBD1. This CDR3 contains 12 residues. Germline CDR1 and CDR2: MGHDK and SYGVNS. V shed 3 bases, J shed 12 bases, and the junction held 8 bases outside the gene matches. CDR3 residues: CASSEADRVSYF. CDR3 sequence (DNA): TGTGCCAGCAGTGAGGCTGACAGGGTGTCGTACTTC.

The chain carries TRBV4-2 and TRBJ2-7, with 8 bases aligning to TRBD1. V dropped 0 bases and J dropped 8; count of bases not matched to a gene: 12. The CDR3 spans 16 residues. The germline CDR1 and CDR2 sequences are LGHNA and YNFKEQ. The CDR3 reads CASSQDRDQGATQQYF. For the CDR3, the DNA is TGTGCCAGCAGCCAAGACCGGGACCAGGGGGCTACGCAGCAGTACTTC.

The chain uses TRBV18 and TRBJ1-3; 9 nucleotides match TRBD1. The CDR3 covers 16 residues. The V segment lost 3 bases and the J segment 0 bases; nucleotides outside the gene matches: 3. Germline V gene sequence: CDR1 KGHSH, CDR2 LQKENI. CDR3 amino acids: CASSPETGGSGNTIYF. CDR3 nucleotides: TGTGCCAGCTCACCGGAGACAGGGGGCTCTGGAAACACCATATATTTT.

This clonotype was counted a few times. This chain uses TRBV14 with TRBJ2-7, with D perhaps being TRBD1 or TRBD2 (5 bases each). The CDR3 runs 12 residues. Germline loops: CDR1 SGHDN, CDR2 FVKESK. Trimming cost V 5 bases and J 6 bases, with 11 bases left between them. This CDR3 reads CASSTSGSEQYV. The CDR3 DNA sequence: TGTGCCAGCAGCACTTCAGGGAGCGAGCAGTACGTC.

The genes are TRBV10-2 and TRBJ2-7, with 12 bases fitting TRBD1. V was pared by 6 bases and J by 5 bases, with 5 bases of the junction left unmatched. There are 14 residues in the CDR3. Looked up from germline, CDR1 is WSHSY and CDR2 is SAAADI. CDR3 sequence reads: CASRGDRGRDEQYV. In DNA form, the CDR3 reads TGCGCCAGCAGGGGGGACAGGGGGCGCGACGAGCAGTACGTC.

Only a few counts were recorded for this clonotype. V and J are TRBV29-1 and TRBJ2-5; 10 bases map to TRBD1. The V gene's germline CDR1 is SQVTM and CDR2 ANQGSEA. This CDR3 region has 16 residues. V lost 5 bases to trimming and J lost 4 bases; unmatched junction nucleotides: 13. The CDR3 DNA sequence: TGCAGCGTTCTGGGGGGCGGGACAGGGGACATAGAGACCCAGTACTTC. This codes for CSVLGGGTGDIETQYF. Full variable domain (remainder filled in from reference TRBV29-1 and TRBJ2-5): SAVISQKPSRDICQRGTSLTIQCQVDSQVTMMFWYRQQPGQSLTLIATANQGSEATYESGFVIDKFPISRPNLTFSTLTVSNMSPEDSSIYLCSVLGGGTGDIETQYFGPGTRLLVL.

This clonotype appeared a few times. The chain couples TRBV12-3 or TRBV12-4 to TRBJ1-6; D is unclear. Trimming took 3 bases from V and 12 from J, leaving 9 bases between them. The CDR3 runs 12 residues. The CDR3 nucleotides read TGTGCCAGCAGTTTTGCCGGGCTACCCCTCCACTTT. Its protein is CASSFAGLPLHF.

The V gene is TRBV7-8, the J gene TRBJ1-2; TRBD1 is a possible D gene (5 bases). The germline gives CDR1 SGHVS, CDR2 FQNEAQ. The CDR3 is 16 residues long. V was clipped by 4 bases and J by 0 bases, with 15 bases between them. The DNA of the CDR3 is TGTGCCAGCAGCTCAAACTTGGACATGGCTAACTATGGCTACACCTTC. This codes for CASSSNLDMANYGYTF.

This clonotype was seen once. This sequence joins TRBV20-1 and TRBJ2-1, with 8 bases lining up with TRBD1. Germline V gives CDR1 DFQATT, CDR2 SNEGSKA (reference sequence). The CDR3 extends over 15 amino acids. Trimming at V came to 3 bases and at J to 5 bases, leaving 9 bases not matched to a gene. This CDR3 is CSARGDRGVHNEQFF. In nucleotides, the CDR3 is TGCAGTGCTAGGGGTGACAGGGGCGTACACAATGAGCAGTTCTTC.

The J gene is TRBJ2-7, the V gene TRBV9; 7 positions match TRBD1. The CDR3 sequence is 12 residues long. V lost 8 bases, J lost 1 base, and 3 bases stayed unmatched. Per germline, CDR1 SGDLS and CDR2 YYNGEE. The CDR3 sequence is CARQGPSYEQYF. The CDR3 coding sequence is TGTGCCAGACAGGGGCCTTCCTACGAGCAGTACTTC.

This clonotype occurred many times. CDR3 DNA sequence: TGTGCCAGCAGCTTAGTCTCTGGACAGGGTTTTTCTGATACGCAGTATTTT. It encodes CASSLVSGQGFSDTQYF. The chain is built from TRBV7-6 and TRBJ2-3; 8 nucleotides line up with TRBD1. V dropped 1 base and J dropped 6; count of bases not matched to a gene: 12. Germline CDR1 reads SGHVS; CDR2 reads FNYEAQ. This CDR3 region has 17 residues.

J is TRBJ1-5 and V is TRBV10-3, with D possibly TRBD1 on 5 matching bases. The CDR3 extends over 13 amino acids. Germline V lookup: CDR1 ENHRY, CDR2 SYGVKD. The V and J ends lost 7 bases and 0 bases respectively, with 7 bases between them. The CDR3 DNA follows: TGTGCCATCAAGACAGTTAGCAATCAGCCCCAGCATTTT. Its protein product is CAIKTVSNQPQHF.

This clonotype has just a few counts. The J gene is TRBJ1-1, the V gene TRBV7-2, with D possibly being TRBD1 (5 bases). Trimming cost V 1 base and J 1 base, with 10 bases left between them. The CDR3 is 15 residues long. Germline loops: CDR1 SGHTA, CDR2 FQGNSA. CDR3 in DNA: TGTGCCAGCAGCTTAGGAGGGGCCCAGAACACTGAAGCTTTCTTT. Translating gives CASSLGGAQNTEAFF. Filled out from reference TRBV7-2 and TRBJ1-1, the complete variable domain reads GAGVSQSPSNKVTEKGKDVELRCDPISGHTALYWYRQSLGQGLEFLIYFQGNSAPDKSGLPSDRFSAERTGGSVSTLTIQRTQQEDSAVYLCASSLGGAQNTEAFFGQGTRLTVV.

This clonotype was seen only a few times. This sequence joins TRBV10-3 and TRBJ1-2; maybe TRBD1 (5 bases). V was trimmed by 2 bases and J by 4 bases, leaving 11 bases between them. The CDR3 length is 14 residues. Germline V lookup: CDR1 ENHRY, CDR2 SYGVKD. The CDR3 reads CAISEGRGSYGYTF. DNA of the CDR3: TGTGCCATCAGTGAGGGGCGGGGGAGCTATGGCTACACCTTC.

This clonotype was recorded once. The rearrangement uses TRBV7-3 and TRBJ2-5; 8 bases map to TRBD2. The CDR3 is made up of 16 amino acids. Germline trimming cut 1 base from V and 4 bases from J; bases unmatched to any gene: 8. Germline-derived CDR1 and CDR2 are SGHTA and FQGTGA. CDR3 sequence (DNA): TGTGCCAGCAGCTTAAGGTCGGGGGGGCCTGGAGAGACCCAGTACTTC. Translating gives CASSLRSGGPGETQYF. Full variable domain (rest looked up from reference TRBV7-3 and TRBJ2-5): GAGVSQTPSNKVTEKGKYVELRCDPISGHTALYWYRQSLGQGPEFLIYFQGTGAADDSGLPNDRFFAVRPEGSVSTLKIQRTERGDSAVYLCASSLRSGGPGETQYFGPGTRLLVL.